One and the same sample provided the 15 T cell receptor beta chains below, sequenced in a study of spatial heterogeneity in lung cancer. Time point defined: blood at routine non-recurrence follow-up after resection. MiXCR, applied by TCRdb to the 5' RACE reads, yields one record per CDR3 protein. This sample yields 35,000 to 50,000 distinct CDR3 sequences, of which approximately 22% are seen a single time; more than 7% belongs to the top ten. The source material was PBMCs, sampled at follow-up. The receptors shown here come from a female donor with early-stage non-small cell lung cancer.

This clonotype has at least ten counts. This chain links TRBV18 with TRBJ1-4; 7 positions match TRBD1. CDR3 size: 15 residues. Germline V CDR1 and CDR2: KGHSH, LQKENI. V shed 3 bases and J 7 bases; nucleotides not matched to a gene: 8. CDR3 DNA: TGTGCCAGCTCACCTCGGACAGGCGGGAGTGAAAAACTGTTTTTT. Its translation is CASSPRTGGSEKLFF.

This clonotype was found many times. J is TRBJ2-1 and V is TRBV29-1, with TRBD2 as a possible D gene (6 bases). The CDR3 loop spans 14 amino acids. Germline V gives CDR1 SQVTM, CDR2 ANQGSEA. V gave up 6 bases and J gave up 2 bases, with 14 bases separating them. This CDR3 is CSVPGLVTYNEQFF. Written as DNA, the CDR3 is TGCAGCGTGCCGGGACTGGTCACCTACAATGAGCAGTTCTTC.

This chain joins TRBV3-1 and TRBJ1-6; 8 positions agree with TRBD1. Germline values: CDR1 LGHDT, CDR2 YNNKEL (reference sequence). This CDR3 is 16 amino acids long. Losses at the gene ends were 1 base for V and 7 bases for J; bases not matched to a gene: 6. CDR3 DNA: TGTGCCAGCAGCCAAGGATCGACAGGGGCGAATTCACCCCTCCACTTT. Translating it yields CASSQGSTGANSPLHF.

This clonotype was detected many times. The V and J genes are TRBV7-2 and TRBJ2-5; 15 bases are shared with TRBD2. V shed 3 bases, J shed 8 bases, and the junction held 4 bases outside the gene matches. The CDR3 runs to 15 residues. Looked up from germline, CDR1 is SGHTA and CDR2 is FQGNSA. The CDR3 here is CASSFRTSGGGTQYF. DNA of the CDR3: TGTGCCAGCAGCTTCAGGACTAGCGGGGGGGGCACCCAGTACTTC.

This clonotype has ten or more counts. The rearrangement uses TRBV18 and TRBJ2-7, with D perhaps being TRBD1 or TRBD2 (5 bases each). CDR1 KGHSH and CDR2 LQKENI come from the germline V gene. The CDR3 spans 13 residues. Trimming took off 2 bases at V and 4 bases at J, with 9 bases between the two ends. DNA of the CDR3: TGTGCCAGCTCACCAAGGGACCTATACGAGCAGTACTTC. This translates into CASSPRDLYEQYF.

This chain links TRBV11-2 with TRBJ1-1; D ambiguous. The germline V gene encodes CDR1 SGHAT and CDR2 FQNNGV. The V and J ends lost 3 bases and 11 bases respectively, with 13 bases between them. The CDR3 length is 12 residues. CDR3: CASSLPQSQAFF. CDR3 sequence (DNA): TGTGCCAGCAGCTTGCCACAGTCCCAGGCTTTCTTT.

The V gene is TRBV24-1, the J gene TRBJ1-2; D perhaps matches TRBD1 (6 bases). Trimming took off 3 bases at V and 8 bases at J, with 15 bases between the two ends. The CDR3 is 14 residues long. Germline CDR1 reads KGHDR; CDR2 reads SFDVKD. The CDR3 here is CATSDLTGSEGYTF. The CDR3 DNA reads TGTGCCACCAGTGATCTCACAGGGTCGGAAGGCTACACCTTC.

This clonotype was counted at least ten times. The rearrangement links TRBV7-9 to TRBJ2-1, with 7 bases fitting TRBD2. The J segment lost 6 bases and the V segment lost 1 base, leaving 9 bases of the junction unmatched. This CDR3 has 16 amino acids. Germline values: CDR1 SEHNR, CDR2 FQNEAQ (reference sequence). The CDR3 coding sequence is TGTGCCAGCAGCTTAGACTCGGTCACGGGAGGCAATGAGCAGTTCTTC. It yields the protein CASSLDSVTGGNEQFF.

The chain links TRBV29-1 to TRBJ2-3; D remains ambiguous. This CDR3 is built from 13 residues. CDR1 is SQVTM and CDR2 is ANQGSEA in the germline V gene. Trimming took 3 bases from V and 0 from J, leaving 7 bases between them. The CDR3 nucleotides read TGCAGCGTTGACCCCTCTAGCACAGATACGCAGTATTTT. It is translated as CSVDPSSTDTQYF.

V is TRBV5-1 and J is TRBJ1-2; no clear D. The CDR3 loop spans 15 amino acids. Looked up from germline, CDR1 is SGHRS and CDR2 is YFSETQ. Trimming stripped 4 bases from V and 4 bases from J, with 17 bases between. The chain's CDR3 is CASSPAARFSYGYTF. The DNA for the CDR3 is TGCGCCAGCAGCCCGGCGGCCAGATTCAGCTATGGCTACACCTTC.

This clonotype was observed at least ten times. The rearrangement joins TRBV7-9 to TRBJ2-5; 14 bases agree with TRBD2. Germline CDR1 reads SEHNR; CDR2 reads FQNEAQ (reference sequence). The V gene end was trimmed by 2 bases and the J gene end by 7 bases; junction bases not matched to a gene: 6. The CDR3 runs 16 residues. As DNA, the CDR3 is TGTGCCAGCAGCTTATCTTCGACTAGCGGGAGGGGGACCCAGTACTTC. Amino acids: CASSLSSTSGRGTQYF.

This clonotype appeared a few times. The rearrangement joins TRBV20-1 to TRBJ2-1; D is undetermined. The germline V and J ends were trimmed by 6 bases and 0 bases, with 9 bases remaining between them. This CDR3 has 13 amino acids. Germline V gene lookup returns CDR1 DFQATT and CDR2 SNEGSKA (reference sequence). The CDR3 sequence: CSARLISYNEQFF. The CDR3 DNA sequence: TGCAGTGCCCGACTGATCTCCTACAATGAGCAGTTCTTC.

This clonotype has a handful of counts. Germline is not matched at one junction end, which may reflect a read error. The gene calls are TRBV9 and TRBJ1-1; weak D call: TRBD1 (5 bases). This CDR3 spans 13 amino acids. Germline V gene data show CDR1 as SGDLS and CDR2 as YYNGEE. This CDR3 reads CASSVRGGTEVFF. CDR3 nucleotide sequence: TGTGCCAGCAGCGTAAGGGGTGGCACTGAAGTTTTCTTT.

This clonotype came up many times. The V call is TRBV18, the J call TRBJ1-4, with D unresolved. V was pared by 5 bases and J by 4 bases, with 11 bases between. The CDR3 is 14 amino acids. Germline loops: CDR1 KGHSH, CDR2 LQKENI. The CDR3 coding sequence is TGTGCCAGCTCATTAAGCGGGGATAATGAAAAACTGTTTTTT. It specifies CASSLSGDNEKLFF.

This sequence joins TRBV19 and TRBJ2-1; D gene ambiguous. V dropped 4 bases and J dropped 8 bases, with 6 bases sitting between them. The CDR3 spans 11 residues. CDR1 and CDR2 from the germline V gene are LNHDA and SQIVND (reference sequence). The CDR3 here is CASSSEYEQFF. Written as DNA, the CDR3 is TGTGCCAGTAGTAGTGAGTATGAGCAGTTCTTC.